This TCR beta chain is from a study of human T cells and chemical hapten exposure. This clonotype showed up just a few times. Its specificity is not known. As for time point: patch test 3, about 24 weeks after DPC sensitization. Treatment denoted: therapeutic diphenylcyclopropenone sensitization with weekly scalp DPC. Germline V gene sequence: CDR1 MDHEN, CDR2 SYDVKM. The CDR3 totals 15 residues. The ends were cut back, 6 bases at V and 1 base at J, with 16 bases in the middle. Within the library, unique molecular identifiers were attached to each individual cDNA molecule. Via MiXCR, TCRdb re-called the RACE reads, giving one row per CDR3 protein. Of tens of thousands of distinct CDR3 sequences in the sample, roughly 12% were seen once. The study, taken as a whole, reports: There was alopecia in the donors, so their immune response may differ from that of healthy people. Versus controls, expanded TCRs had significantly more large CDR3 similarity clusters. No alteration of TCRs above 1 in 1000 frequency was seen with DPC sensitization.

This clonotype was sampled from a man younger than 40 with alopecia areata. Some clones in this sample may be carry-over from other donors' samples. The chain is built from TRBV28 and TRBJ2-7, with D possibly called TRBD1 or TRBD2 (5 bases each). The specimen comprised whole blood, sampled in connection with sensitization to the hapten diphenylcyclopropenone (DPC). CDR3 loop: CASSRPGARSYEQYF. In DNA, the CDR3 is TGTGCCAGCAGCCGGCCCGGGGCCAGGTCCTACGAGCAGTACTTC.